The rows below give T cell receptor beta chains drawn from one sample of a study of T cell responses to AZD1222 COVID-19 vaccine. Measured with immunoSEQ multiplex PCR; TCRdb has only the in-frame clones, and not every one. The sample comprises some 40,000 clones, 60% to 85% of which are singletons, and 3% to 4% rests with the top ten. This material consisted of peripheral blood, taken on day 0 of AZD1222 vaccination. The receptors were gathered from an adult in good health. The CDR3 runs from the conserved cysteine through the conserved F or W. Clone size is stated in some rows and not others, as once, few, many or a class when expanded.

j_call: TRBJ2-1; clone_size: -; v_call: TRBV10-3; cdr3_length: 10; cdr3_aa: CATQGNEQFF
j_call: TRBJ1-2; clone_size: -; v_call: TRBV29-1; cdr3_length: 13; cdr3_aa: CSVVGQGEDGYTF
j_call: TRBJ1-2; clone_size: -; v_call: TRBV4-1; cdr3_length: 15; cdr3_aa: CASSRPTVRGDGYTF
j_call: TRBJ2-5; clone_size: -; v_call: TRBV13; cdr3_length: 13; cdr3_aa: CASTLPGSETQYF
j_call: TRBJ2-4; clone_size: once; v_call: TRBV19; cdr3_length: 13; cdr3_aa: CASSIDLLNIQYF
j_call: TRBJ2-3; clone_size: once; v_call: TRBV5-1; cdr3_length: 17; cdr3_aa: CASSLDAEGVGRDTQYF
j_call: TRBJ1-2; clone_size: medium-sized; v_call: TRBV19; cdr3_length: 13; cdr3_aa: CASSMTWGYGYTF
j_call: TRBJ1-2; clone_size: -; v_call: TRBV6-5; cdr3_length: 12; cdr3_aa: CASREKSYGYTF
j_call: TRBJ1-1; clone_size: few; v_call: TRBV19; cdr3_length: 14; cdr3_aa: CASSLGAGQGTAFF
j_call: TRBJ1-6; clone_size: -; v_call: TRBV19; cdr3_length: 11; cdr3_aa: CASGYNSPLHF
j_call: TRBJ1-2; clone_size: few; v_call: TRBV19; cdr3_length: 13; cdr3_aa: CASSRTGGYGYTF
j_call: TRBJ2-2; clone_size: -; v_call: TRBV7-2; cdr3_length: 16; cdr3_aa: CASSLTGRANTGELFF
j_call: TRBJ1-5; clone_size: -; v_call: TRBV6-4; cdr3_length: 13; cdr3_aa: CASSPEVGQPQHF
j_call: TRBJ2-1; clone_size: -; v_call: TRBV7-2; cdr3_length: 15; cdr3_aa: CASSLLAGGQGEQFF
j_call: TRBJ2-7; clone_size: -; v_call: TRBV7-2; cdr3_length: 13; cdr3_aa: CASSYNRDYEQYF
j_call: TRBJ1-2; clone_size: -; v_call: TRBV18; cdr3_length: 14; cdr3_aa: CASSQGQGDYGYTF
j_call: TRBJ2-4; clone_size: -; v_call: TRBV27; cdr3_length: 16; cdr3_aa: CASIPGRQSDKNIQYF
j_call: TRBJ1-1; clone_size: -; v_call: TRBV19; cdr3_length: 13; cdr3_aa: CASSIGEITEAFF
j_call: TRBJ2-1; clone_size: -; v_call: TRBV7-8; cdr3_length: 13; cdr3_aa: CASSLDLGREQFF
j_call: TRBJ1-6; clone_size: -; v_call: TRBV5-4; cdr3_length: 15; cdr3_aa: CASSLEGSGYSPLHF
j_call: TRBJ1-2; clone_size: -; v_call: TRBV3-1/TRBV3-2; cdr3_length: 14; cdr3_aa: CASSQGEGNYGYTF
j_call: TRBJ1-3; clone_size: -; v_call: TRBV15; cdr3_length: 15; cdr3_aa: CATSRDLGPGNTIYF
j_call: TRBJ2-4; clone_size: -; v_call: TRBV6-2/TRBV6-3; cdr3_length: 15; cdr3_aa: CASRPSGGAGNIQYF
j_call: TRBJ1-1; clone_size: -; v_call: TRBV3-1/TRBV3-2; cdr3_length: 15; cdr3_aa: CASSQGNVGSTEAFF
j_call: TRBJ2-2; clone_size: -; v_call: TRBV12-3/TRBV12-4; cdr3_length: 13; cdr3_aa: CASSEQVAGELFF
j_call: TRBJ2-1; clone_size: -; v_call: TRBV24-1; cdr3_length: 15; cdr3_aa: CATSGYGTAYNEQFF
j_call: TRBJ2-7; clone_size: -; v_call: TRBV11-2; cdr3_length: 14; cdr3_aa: CASRVAGSSYEQYF
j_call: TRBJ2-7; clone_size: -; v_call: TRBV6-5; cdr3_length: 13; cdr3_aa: CASSSQGAYEQYF
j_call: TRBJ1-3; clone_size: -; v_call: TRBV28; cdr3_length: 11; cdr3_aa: CASSLSGTIYF
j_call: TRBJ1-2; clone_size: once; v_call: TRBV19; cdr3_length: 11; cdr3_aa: CASKGGYGYTF
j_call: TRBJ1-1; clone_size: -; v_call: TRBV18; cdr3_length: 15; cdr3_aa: CASSPWAQGDTEAFF
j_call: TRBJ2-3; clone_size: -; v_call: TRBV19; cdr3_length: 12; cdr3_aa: CASSALADTQYF
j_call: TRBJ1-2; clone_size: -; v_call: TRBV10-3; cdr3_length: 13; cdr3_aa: CALSFPSGDGYTF
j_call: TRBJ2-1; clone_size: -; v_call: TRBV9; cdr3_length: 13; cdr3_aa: CASSEQAYNEQFF
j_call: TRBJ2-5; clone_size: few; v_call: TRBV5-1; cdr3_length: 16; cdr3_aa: CASSRRPMDAQETQYF
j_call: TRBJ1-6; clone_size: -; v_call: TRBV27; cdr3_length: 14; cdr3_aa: CASSLRGFNSPLHF
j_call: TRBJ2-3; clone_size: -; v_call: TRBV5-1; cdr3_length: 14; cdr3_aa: CASSPGGSTDTQYF
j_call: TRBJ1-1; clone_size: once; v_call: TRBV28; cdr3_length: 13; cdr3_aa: CASTPGRVSEAFF
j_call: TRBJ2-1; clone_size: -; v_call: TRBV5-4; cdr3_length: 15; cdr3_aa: CAINPRQGPYNEQFF
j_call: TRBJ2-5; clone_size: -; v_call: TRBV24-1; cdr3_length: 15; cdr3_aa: CATSDFRGPQETQYF
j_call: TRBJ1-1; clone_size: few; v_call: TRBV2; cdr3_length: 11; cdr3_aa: CASSEAGEAFF
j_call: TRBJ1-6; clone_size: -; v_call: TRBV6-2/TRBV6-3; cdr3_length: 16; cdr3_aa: CASSGAGTGLNSPLHF